Presented here are 16 T cell receptor beta chains from one specimen sequenced in a study of blood T cell repertoires in COVID-19. The protocol was immunoSEQ multiplex PCR, while the TCRdb copy is restricted to in-frame clones and leaves out a portion. The table includes tens of thousands of clones, about 82% detected once. The sequencing input was peripheral blood. The source is a human donor in a cohort sampled during active COVID-19.

V and J are TRBV6-8 and TRBJ2-1; 16 nucleotides match TRBD2. J was trimmed by 6 bases and V by 11 bases; bases with no gene match: 19. The length of the CDR3 is 19 residues. The germline CDR1 and CDR2 sequences are MNHGY and SAAAGT. This CDR3 is CAPRVGLAGGQRFSNEQFF. The CDR3 nucleotides read TGTGCCCCAAGAGTGGGACTAGCGGGGGGGCAGAGATTTAGCAATGAGCAGTTCTTC.

The V and J genes are TRBV19 and TRBJ1-1; perhaps TRBD1 as D (5 bases). Germline lookup yields CDR1 LNHDA and CDR2 SQIVND (reference sequence). CDR3 length: 14 residues. Trimming removed 6 bases from V and 7 bases from J, with 18 bases in between. DNA for the CDR3: TGTGCCAGTAGGCCACCCGTTTGGGGGGATGAAGCTTTCTTT. Translation gives CASRPPVWGDEAFF.

This rearrangement joins TRBV2 to TRBJ2-1; 8 bases match TRBD2. V was pared by 4 bases and J by 8 bases, with 10 bases of the junction left unmatched. Germline V gene sequence: CDR1 SNHLY, CDR2 FYNNEI. The CDR3 covers 15 residues. The CDR3 sequence is CASSVVRGGSYEQFF. The CDR3 nucleotides read TGTGCCAGCAGTGTTGTACGGGGGGGCAGTTATGAGCAGTTCTTC.

In this sample, this clone turned up a few times. The rearrangement joins TRBV29-1 to TRBJ2-3; 10 bases line up with TRBD2. CDR3 size: 16 residues. The V segment lost 3 bases and the J segment 2 bases; nucleotides outside the gene matches: 8. Germline V gene data show CDR1 as SQVTM and CDR2 as ANQGSEA. CDR3 loop: CSVEGLAGDTTDTQYF. The CDR3 coding sequence is TGCAGCGTTGAGGGTCTAGCGGGGGACACCACAGATACGCAGTATTTT.

Only one count was recorded for this clone. The chain recombines TRBV18 with TRBJ1-5, with D hard to call. CDR3 length: 14 amino acids. Trimming cost V 3 bases and J 3 bases, with 9 bases left between them. Germline V gene data show CDR1 as KGHSH and CDR2 as LQKENI. The CDR3 is CASSPPNNNQPQHF. Written as DNA, the CDR3 is TGTGCCAGCTCACCCCCAAACAACAATCAGCCCCAGCATTTT.

This chain uses TRBV9 with TRBJ2-5; D ambiguous. CDR3 length: 13 amino acids. V gave up 2 bases and J gave up 0 bases, with 5 bases separating them. Per the germline V gene, CDR1 is SGDLS and CDR2 is YYNGEE. The DNA for the CDR3 is TGTGCCAGCAGCGTGCAGTACCAAGAGACCCAGTACTTC. Translated: CASSVQYQETQYF.

The chain links TRBV11-2 to TRBJ2-2; possibly TRBD2 for D (5 bases). With 2 bases removed from V and 0 bases from J, the gap between germline ends came to 10 bases. This CDR3 is 16 amino acids long. Germline assignment: CDR1 SGHAT and CDR2 FQNNGV. CDR3 in amino acids: CASSLYGGPNTGELFF. The CDR3 coding sequence is TGTGCCAGCAGCTTATATGGCGGGCCGAACACCGGGGAGCTGTTTTTT.

The chain's CDR3 is CATSEFSGHVSGANVLTF. The CDR3 nucleotides are TGTGCCACCAGTGAGTTCTCGGGACATGTCTCTGGGGCCAACGTCCTGACTTTC. The V call is TRBV24-1, the J call TRBJ2-6; possible D gene TRBD1, 6 bases. Germline V lookup: CDR1 KGHDR, CDR2 SFDVKD. This CDR3 spans 18 amino acids. The V gene lost 4 bases and the J gene lost 0 bases, with 15 bases spanning the gap.

The V and J genes are TRBV4-3 and TRBJ2-2; a possible D gene is TRBD2 (6 bases). Germline CDR1 and CDR2: LGHNA and YSLEER. CDR3 length: 18 amino acids. With 0 bases removed from V and 0 bases from J, the gap between germline ends came to 14 bases. CDR3: CASSQDPGWGANTGELFF. The CDR3 DNA is TGCGCCAGCAGCCAAGATCCCGGGTGGGGGGCGAACACCGGGGAGCTGTTTTTT.

On this clone itself: In the same sample, other DNA sequences code for this CDR3. The V and J genes are TRBV5-5 and TRBJ1-1, with 9 bases fitting TRBD1. Unmatched junction bases numbered 12, after V lost 4 bases and J lost 5 bases. The CDR3 covers 16 residues. Germline CDR1 and CDR2: SGHKS and YYEKEE (reference sequence). The DNA for the CDR3 is TGTGCCAGCAGCCCGCACTCCGGACAGGGGAATACTGAAGCTTTCTTT. Protein: CASSPHSGQGNTEAFF.

This clone was seen only once. The gene calls are TRBV21-1 and TRBJ2-1; no check of the table's D call, TRBD2, against the DNA was made. TRBV21-1 is reported as a pseudogene. This CDR3 comprises 15 residues. DNA of the CDR3: TGTGCCAGCAGCAAGAAAAGGCGAGCGGGGGGGTGTCTGTTCTTC. Translation gives CASSKKRRAGGCLFF.

The CDR3 DNA sequence: TGCAGTGCTAGTGAAAGGGGGAAAGACAATGAGCAGTTCTTC. This encodes CSASERGKDNEQFF. The chain uses TRBV20-1 and TRBJ2-1; D is perhaps TRBD1 (6 bases). The CDR3 is 14 residues long. Germline CDR1 reads DFQATT; CDR2 reads SNEGSKA (reference sequence). V lost 3 bases to trimming and J lost 5 bases, with 14 bases between them.

The genes are TRBV6-5 and TRBJ1-4; D gene unclear. This CDR3 contains 14 residues. Germline V gene data show CDR1 as MNHEY and CDR2 as SVGAGI. Deletions cut 3 bases from V and 8 bases from J, with 13 bases between. As DNA, the CDR3 is TGTGCCAGCAGTTATGGTCGGGGAAGCGAAAAACTGTTTTTT. Translating gives CASSYGRGSEKLFF.

The chain links TRBV4-1 to TRBJ2-5, with D hard to call. The V end was cut by 0 bases, the J end by 5 bases, with 7 bases between. This CDR3 is built from 13 residues. From germline, CDR1 is MGHRA and CDR2 YSYEKL. This CDR3 is CASSQDQQETQYF. DNA of the CDR3: TGCGCCAGCAGCCAAGACCAACAGGAGACCCAGTACTTC.

The chain joins TRBV19 to TRBJ1-6; D is unclear. Per the germline V gene, CDR1 is LNHDA and CDR2 is SQIVND (reference sequence). Trimming cost V 3 bases and J 6 bases, with 9 bases left between them. This CDR3 contains 14 residues. CDR3 sequence (DNA): TGTGCCAGTAGTATTCCTCAAGCTAATTCACCCCTCCACTTT. It specifies CASSIPQANSPLHF. Full variable domain (missing parts from reference TRBV19 and TRBJ1-6): DGGITQSPKYLFRKEGQNVTLSCEQNLNHDAMYWYRQDPGQGLRLIYYSQIVNDFQKGDIAEGYSVSREKKESFPLTVTSAQKNPTAFYLCASSIPQANSPLHFGNGTRLTVT.

V gene TRBV3-1 (or the pseudogene TRBV3-2) combines with J gene TRBJ1-5, with D hard to call. The length of the CDR3 is 15 residues. The germline gives CDR1 LGHDT, CDR2 YNNKEL (reference sequence). Deletions cut 0 bases from V and 6 bases from J, with 12 bases between. CDR3 sequence reads: CASSQDPWAGQPQHF. CDR3 in DNA: TGTGCCAGCAGCCAAGATCCGTGGGCCGGTCAGCCCCAGCATTTT.